This passage covers 22 T cell receptor beta chains from one sample sequenced in a study of T-cell reconstitution after alpha-beta-depleted transplantation in children. Researchers prepared the TCRbeta library using unique molecular identifiers, the study reports. TCRdb reprocessed the PCR reads with MiXCR, giving one entry per CDR3 protein. Among fewer than 450,000 distinct CDR3 sequences listed, about 17% were seen once. The source was PBMCs, mostly from graft donor cells, collected 360 days after TCRalphabeta/CD19-depleted stem cell transplant. The receptors were gathered from a male patient between 2 and 15 years old who had a stem cell transplant for acute lymphoblastic leukemia, so the T cells may come from the graft donor.

The sample holds a few counts of this clonotype. The J gene is TRBJ1-2, the V gene TRBV7-2; 9 nucleotides agree with TRBD1. CDR3 size: 15 residues. The germline V gene encodes CDR1 SGHTA and CDR2 FQGNSA. V lost 5 bases, J lost 3 bases, and 7 bases stayed unmatched. The CDR3 loop reads CASSPRDRVHYGYTF. The CDR3 bases are TGTGCCAGCAGCCCCCGGGACAGGGTGCACTATGGCTACACCTTC.

This clonotype was observed many times. The chain employs TRBV4-2 and TRBJ2-3; D gene unclear. The CDR3 has 14 amino acids. The V gene lost 0 bases and the J gene lost 6 bases, with 10 bases spanning the gap. In germline, CDR1 is LGHNA, CDR2 YNFKEQ. The CDR3 DNA follows: TGTGCCAGCAGCCAAGACGGGTCCGACGATACGCAGTATTTT. Its translation is CASSQDGSDDTQYF.

This sequence joins TRBV12-3 or TRBV12-4 and TRBJ2-1; D is possibly TRBD2 (5 bases). This CDR3 spans 15 amino acids. V gave up 3 bases and J gave up 6 bases, with 15 bases separating them. Written as DNA, the CDR3 is TGTGCCAGCAGTTTGTTACCTAGCTCACTCAATGAGCAGTTCTTC. Translation gives CASSLLPSSLNEQFF.

The chain has TRBV29-1 and TRBJ2-1; possibly TRBD2 for D (5 bases). V lost 4 bases to trimming and J lost 2 bases, with 15 bases between them. The V gene's germline CDR1 is SQVTM and CDR2 ANQGSEA. The CDR3 is 15 residues long. The DNA of the CDR3 is TGCAGCGTTGGGCCCTTCTCCGGGGCCTACAATGAGCAGTTCTTC. It translates to CSVGPFSGAYNEQFF.

Only a few counts were recorded for this clonotype. V usage is TRBV11-2 and J usage is TRBJ2-2; possibly TRBD2 for D (5 bases). V gave up 3 bases and J gave up 4 bases, with 15 bases separating them. The germline CDR1 and CDR2 sequences are SGHAT and FQNNGV. This CDR3 has 16 residues. The CDR3 loop reads CASSFFLRDPTGELFF. The CDR3 nucleotides are TGTGCCAGCAGCTTCTTCCTCCGGGATCCCACCGGGGAGCTGTTTTTT.

Regarding this clonotype: A junction boundary mismatches the germline segment, possibly from a read error. V and J are TRBV4-1 and TRBJ2-7; 7 bases are a match to TRBD1. The germline gives CDR1 MGHRA, CDR2 YSYEKL. CDR3 length: 14 residues. This CDR3 reads CAISPTRPGGEQYF. The CDR3 DNA reads TGTGCCATCAGCCCTACGCGACCAGGGGGTGAGCAGTACTTC.

In its sample, this clonotype was seen many times. This rearrangement joins TRBV5-1 to TRBJ2-7; TRBD1 matches at 9 bases. Trimming at V came to 4 bases and at J to 2 bases, leaving 10 bases not matched to a gene. Germline V gene data show CDR1 as SGHRS and CDR2 as YFSETQ. This CDR3 has 16 residues. CDR3 loop: CASSSAQGAPPYEQYF. The CDR3 DNA follows: TGCGCCAGCAGCAGCGCACAGGGGGCTCCCCCCTACGAGCAGTACTTC.

The chain links TRBV5-1 to TRBJ2-3, with D perhaps matching TRBD1 or TRBD2 (5 bases each). With 1 base removed from V and 6 bases from J, the gap between germline ends came to 9 bases. The V gene's germline CDR1 is SGHRS and CDR2 YFSETQ. The CDR3 loop spans 13 amino acids. The CDR3 nucleotides read TGCGCCAGCAGCTTGTGGGGGTTGGATACGCAGTATTTT. Amino acids: CASSLWGLDTQYF.

This chain joins TRBV6-5 and TRBJ1-2; D uncertain. V gave up 0 bases and J gave up 0 bases, with 8 bases separating them. CDR1 and CDR2 from the germline V gene are MNHEY and SVGAGI. CDR3 length equals 15 residues. The CDR3, as DNA: TGTGCCAGCAGTTACTCGTGGAACGCTAACTATGGCTACACCTTC. It codes for CASSYSWNANYGYTF.

This clonotype was observed many times. The J gene is TRBJ2-5, the V gene TRBV3-1, with D uncertain. Trimming cost V 3 bases and J 5 bases, with 7 bases left between them. Germline-derived CDR1 and CDR2 are LGHDT and YNNKEL (reference sequence). The CDR3 is 12 residues long. The CDR3 spells CASSHARETQYF. The CDR3 region has the DNA TGTGCCAGCAGCCACGCCAGGGAGACCCAGTACTTC.

This clonotype appeared a few times. The gene calls are TRBV19 and TRBJ2-2; no definite D call. Trimming shortened V by 7 bases and J by 1 base, and 10 bases separated the two germline ends. Looked up from germline, CDR1 is LNHDA and CDR2 is SQIVND (reference sequence). The CDR3 extends over 14 amino acids. CDR3 amino acids: CASTIRQNTGELFF. For the CDR3, the DNA is TGTGCCAGTACAATTCGACAGAACACCGGGGAGCTGTTTTTT.

This clonotype was observed a handful of times. The chain is built from TRBV27 and TRBJ2-1; D is ambiguous. CDR1 and CDR2 (germline): MNHEY, SMNVEV (reference sequence). The CDR3 is 14 residues long. Trimming pared 3 bases from V and 2 bases from J, leaving 8 bases between. The chain's CDR3 is CASSLSIPYNEQFF. The CDR3 coding sequence is TGTGCCAGCAGTTTGAGCATCCCCTACAATGAGCAGTTCTTC.

V and J are TRBV5-5 and TRBJ1-1; D is perhaps TRBD1 (5 bases). The CDR3 consists of 15 residues. The germline V gene has CDR1 SGHKS and CDR2 YYEKEE (reference sequence). Trimming removed 1 base at V and 5 bases at J, with 15 bases between. DNA for the CDR3: TGTGCCAGCAGCTTGAGCACAGGTAGTGCGACTGAAGCTTTCTTT. Its translation: CASSLSTGSATEAFF. Together with reference TRBV5-5 and TRBJ1-1, the CDR3 gives the full variable domain: DAGVTQSPTHLIKTRGQQVTLRCSPISGHKSVSWYQQVLGQGPQFIFQYYEKEERGRGNFPDRFSARQFPNYSSELNVNALLLGDSALYLCASSLSTGSATEAFFGQGTRLTVV.

The chain has TRBV4-3 and TRBJ2-4, with D possibly being TRBD2 (6 bases). The ends were cut back, 4 bases at V and 8 bases at J, with 12 bases in the middle. Germline V lookup: CDR1 LGHNA, CDR2 YSLEER. This CDR3 comprises 13 residues. The chain's CDR3 is CASSRAGGYIQYF. CDR3 nucleotide sequence: TGCGCCAGCAGCCGGGCCGGAGGGTACATTCAGTACTTC.

This clonotype was observed a few times. The rearrangement joins TRBV28 to TRBJ1-5; D is possibly TRBD1 (5 bases). The CDR3 has 16 residues. The V end lost 4 bases, the J end lost 5 bases, and 18 bases lay between the germline ends. Germline-derived CDR1 and CDR2 are MDHEN and SYDVKM. The CDR3 DNA reads TGTGCCAGCAGTTCCTCTCAGGGAAGTCCTTATCAGCCCCAGCATTTT. It is translated as CASSSSQGSPYQPQHF. Combining the CDR3 with reference TRBV28 and TRBJ1-5 gives the whole variable domain DVKVTQSSRYLVKRTGEKVFLECVQDMDHENMFWYRQDPGLGLRLIYFSYDVKMKEKGDIPEGYSVSREKKERFSLILESASTNQTSMYLCASSSSQGSPYQPQHFGDGTRLSIL.

In its sample, this clonotype was seen many times. The genes are TRBV20-1 and TRBJ2-3, with D possibly TRBD2 on 6 matching bases. CDR3 length: 17 amino acids. The germline V gene has CDR1 DFQATT and CDR2 SNEGSKA (reference sequence). Between the trimmed V and J ends, which lost 5 bases and 1 base, there was a span of 22 bases. CDR3 region: CSAHPPVAGSRTDTQYF. The CDR3 DNA follows: TGCAGTGCTCACCCCCCGGTGGCGGGAAGCCGCACAGATACGCAGTATTTT.

The chain recombines TRBV7-2 with TRBJ1-5, with unresolved D. CDR3 length: 13 amino acids. Germline V gene lookup returns CDR1 SGHTA and CDR2 FQGNSA. The V and J ends lost 4 bases and 6 bases respectively, with 10 bases between them. CDR3: CASSSRTGQPQHF. Here the CDR3 DNA reads TGTGCCAGCAGCTCCAGGACGGGTCAGCCCCAGCATTTT.

This clonotype has just a few counts. CDR3 amino acids: CASSLGTGGRSSYEQYF. CDR3 DNA sequence: TGTGCCAGCAGCTTAGGGACAGGGGGCCGGAGCTCCTACGAGCAGTACTTC. V usage is TRBV7-2 and J usage is TRBJ2-7; 11 nucleotides align to TRBD1. Germline V gene sequence: CDR1 SGHTA, CDR2 FQGNSA. V trimming: 1 base; J trimming: 0 bases; junction bases outside the gene matches: 5. CDR3 length: 17 amino acids.

There are many counts of this clonotype. The chain recombines TRBV18 with TRBJ2-3; 8 bases agree with TRBD1. The length of the CDR3 is 15 residues. CDR1 KGHSH and CDR2 LQKENI come from the germline V gene. V dropped 6 bases and J dropped 3; count of bases not matched to a gene: 8. The CDR3, as DNA: TGTGCCAGCTCGCCCCGGACAGGGCGGACAGATACGCAGTATTTT. Translation: CASSPRTGRTDTQYF.

This clonotype has a handful of counts. This chain connects TRBV7-3 to TRBJ2-3; 8 bases are shared with TRBD2. The length of the CDR3 is 16 residues. Germline lookup yields CDR1 SGHTA and CDR2 FQGTGA. J was trimmed by 3 bases and V by 1 base; bases with no gene match: 6. CDR3 sequence: CASSLSSGSGTDTQYF. In DNA, the CDR3 is TGTGCCAGCAGCTTAAGCAGCGGGAGCGGGACAGATACGCAGTATTTT.

This clonotype was counted a few times. This chain joins TRBV6-5 and TRBJ2-5; 7 bases match TRBD2. Trimming cost V 4 bases and J 7 bases; bases outside gene matches: 15. The CDR3 spans 16 residues. CDR1 is MNHEY and CDR2 is SVGAGI in the germline V gene. CDR3 in DNA: TGTGCCAGCAGTTTTACGGGGGGACTACCTCGGGGGACCCAGTACTTC. It encodes CASSFTGGLPRGTQYF.

About this clonotype: Mismatch with germline at one junction end may stem from a read error. The genes are TRBV7-9 and TRBJ2-7, with D tentatively TRBD1 (6 bases). The germline V gene encodes CDR1 SEHNR and CDR2 FQNEAQ (reference sequence). The CDR3 contains 15 residues. The chain's CDR3 is CGSSPFTGNLYEQYF. CDR3 bases: TGTGGCAGCAGCCCTTTCACAGGGAATCTCTACGAGCAGTACTTC.